Described below is a single T cell receptor beta chain sequence and its context. Antigen unknown. This sample is part of a study of shared clonotypes between healthy human individuals. Whole-study findings and limits: Sorted-subset sequencing was shown by rarefaction to be incomplete despite large depth.

The CDR3 covers 15 residues. After removal of 5 bases from V and 2 bases from J, the junction contained 6 bases not matched to a gene. Germline values: CDR1 MGHDK, CDR2 SYGVNS. Researchers ran the assay at a deep level. Original methodology: Filtering differed, since immunoSEQ gave only junction sequences and no quality scores. Libraries were prepared by immunoSEQ multiplex PCR; TCRdb keeps only in-frame clonotypes and omits some of them. The V and J calls and the clone size are those of that table, but D and trimming were determined from the DNA. Among millions of clones, roughly 92% were seen once, and the ten largest hold around 0.14%.

Sequenced: naive CD4+ T cells sorted from blood. The subset is: CD45RA+ positively selected. The clonotype originates from a man aged 18 to 30 in good health. This chain joins TRBV25-1 and TRBJ2-5; 9 positions match TRBD1. The CDR3 is CASSFRDRAQETQYF. CDR3 in DNA: TGTGCCAGCAGTTTCCGGGACAGGGCTCAAGAGACCCAGTACTTC. Looking up the rest from reference TRBV25-1 and TRBJ2-5 gives the full variable domain: EADIYQTPRYLVIGTGKKITLECSQTMGHDKMYWYQQDPGMELHLIHYSYGVNSTEKGDLSSESTVSRIRTEHFPLTLESARPSHTSQYLCASSFRDRAQETQYFGPGTRLLVL.